The rows below give T cell receptor beta chains drawn from one sample of a study of T cells after yellow fever vaccination. MiXCR was run by TCRdb on the 5' RACE reads, yielding one entry per CDR3 protein. The data hold 35,000 to 55,000 distinct CDR3 sequences, with 6.8% observed a single time. Sequenced here: CD8+ T cells not binding an NS4B(214-222) dextramer, sorted from PBMCs, sampled 45 days after the yellow fever booster vaccination. The receptor set was obtained from a man aged 30 to 39 who received the YFV17D yellow fever vaccine. Each CDR3 is given with its conserved first and last residue. D genes are given only for firm matches. Size is stated as once, few, many or a size class.

length	V	size	J	D	DNA	CDR3
14	TRBV6-1	many	TRBJ2-3	TRBD1	TGTGCCAGCAGCCCGGGACAGGGGGCAGATACGCAGTATTTT	CASSPGQGADTQYF
14	TRBV10-3	many	TRBJ2-7	TRBD1	TGTGCCAGTACACCGGGACAGGGGGCTGAAGAGCAGTACTTC	CASTPGQGAEEQYF
13	TRBV12-3/TRBV12-4	many	TRBJ2-7	NA	TGTGCCAGCAGTTTAGGACACTCCTACGAGCAGTACTTC	CASSLGHSYEQYF
12	TRBV5-5	many	TRBJ2-7	NA	TGTGCCAGCAGCTTGGGGTTCCACGAGCAGTACTTC	CASSLGFHEQYF
15	TRBV6-2/TRBV6-3	many	TRBJ2-3	NA	TGTGCCAGCAGGCGGACAGCTAAGGGGACAGATACGCAGTATTTT	CASRRTAKGTDTQYF
15	TRBV29-1	many	TRBJ2-7	NA	TGCAGCGTTGAATCGCGGAACGTAAGCTCCTACGAGCAGTACTTC	CSVESRNVSSYEQYF
15	TRBV11-2	many	TRBJ2-1	NA	TGTGCCAGCAGCTTAGGGGTGAACTCCTACAATGAGCAGTTCTTC	CASSLGVNSYNEQFF
14	TRBV27	many	TRBJ2-7	NA	TGTGCCAGCAGTATGGAAAATTCAAGGAACGAGCAGTACTTC	CASSMENSRNEQYF
15	TRBV6-5	many	TRBJ2-7	NA	TGTGCCAGCAGTTCTTCCGGGGCCCCCAGCGACGAGCAGTACTTC	CASSSSGAPSDEQYF
14	TRBV5-5	many	TRBJ2-7	NA	TGTGCCAGCAGCCCGGAGTACGGGATTTACGAGCAGTACTTC	CASSPEYGIYEQYF
11	TRBV7-2	many	TRBJ2-5	NA	TGTGCTGAGACACACCAAGAGACCCAGTACTTC	CAETHQETQYF
14	TRBV5-6	many	TRBJ2-1	NA	TGTGCCAGCAGAGAAGCGGGCTCCTACAATGAGCAGTTCTTC	CASREAGSYNEQFF
11	TRBV18	many	TRBJ2-7	NA	TGTGCCAGCTCACCACAGGACGAGCAGTACTTC	CASSPQDEQYF
17	TRBV11-2	many	TRBJ2-1	NA	TGTGCCAGCAGCTTGGTTTTTTTGGGGGGGCCATACAATGAGCAGTTCTTC	CASSLVFLGGPYNEQFF
15	TRBV25-1	many	TRBJ2-2	NA	TGTGCCAGCAGTGAATATTTCTTGACTACCGGGGAGCTGTTTTTT	CASSEYFLTTGELFF
11	TRBV5-5	many	TRBJ2-7	NA	TGTGCCAGCAGTTTTGTGGACGAGCAGTACTTC	CASSFVDEQYF
12	TRBV5-1	many	TRBJ1-4	NA	TGCGCCAGCAGCGAAACAGGAGAAAAACTGTTTTTT	CASSETGEKLFF
15	TRBV4-3	many	TRBJ2-1	TRBD2	TGCGCCAGCAGCGAGACTAGCGGGAGGGCCGATGAGCAGTTCTTC	CASSETSGRADEQFF
15	TRBV5-4	few	TRBJ2-1	TRBD2	TGTGCCAGCAGCTCGGGACTAGCGGGGAACAATGAGCAGTTCTTC	CASSSGLAGNNEQFF
13	TRBV23-1	many	TRBJ2-5	NA	TGCGCCAGCAGTCGTCGGTCTCAAGAGACCCAGTACTTC	CASSRRSQETQYF